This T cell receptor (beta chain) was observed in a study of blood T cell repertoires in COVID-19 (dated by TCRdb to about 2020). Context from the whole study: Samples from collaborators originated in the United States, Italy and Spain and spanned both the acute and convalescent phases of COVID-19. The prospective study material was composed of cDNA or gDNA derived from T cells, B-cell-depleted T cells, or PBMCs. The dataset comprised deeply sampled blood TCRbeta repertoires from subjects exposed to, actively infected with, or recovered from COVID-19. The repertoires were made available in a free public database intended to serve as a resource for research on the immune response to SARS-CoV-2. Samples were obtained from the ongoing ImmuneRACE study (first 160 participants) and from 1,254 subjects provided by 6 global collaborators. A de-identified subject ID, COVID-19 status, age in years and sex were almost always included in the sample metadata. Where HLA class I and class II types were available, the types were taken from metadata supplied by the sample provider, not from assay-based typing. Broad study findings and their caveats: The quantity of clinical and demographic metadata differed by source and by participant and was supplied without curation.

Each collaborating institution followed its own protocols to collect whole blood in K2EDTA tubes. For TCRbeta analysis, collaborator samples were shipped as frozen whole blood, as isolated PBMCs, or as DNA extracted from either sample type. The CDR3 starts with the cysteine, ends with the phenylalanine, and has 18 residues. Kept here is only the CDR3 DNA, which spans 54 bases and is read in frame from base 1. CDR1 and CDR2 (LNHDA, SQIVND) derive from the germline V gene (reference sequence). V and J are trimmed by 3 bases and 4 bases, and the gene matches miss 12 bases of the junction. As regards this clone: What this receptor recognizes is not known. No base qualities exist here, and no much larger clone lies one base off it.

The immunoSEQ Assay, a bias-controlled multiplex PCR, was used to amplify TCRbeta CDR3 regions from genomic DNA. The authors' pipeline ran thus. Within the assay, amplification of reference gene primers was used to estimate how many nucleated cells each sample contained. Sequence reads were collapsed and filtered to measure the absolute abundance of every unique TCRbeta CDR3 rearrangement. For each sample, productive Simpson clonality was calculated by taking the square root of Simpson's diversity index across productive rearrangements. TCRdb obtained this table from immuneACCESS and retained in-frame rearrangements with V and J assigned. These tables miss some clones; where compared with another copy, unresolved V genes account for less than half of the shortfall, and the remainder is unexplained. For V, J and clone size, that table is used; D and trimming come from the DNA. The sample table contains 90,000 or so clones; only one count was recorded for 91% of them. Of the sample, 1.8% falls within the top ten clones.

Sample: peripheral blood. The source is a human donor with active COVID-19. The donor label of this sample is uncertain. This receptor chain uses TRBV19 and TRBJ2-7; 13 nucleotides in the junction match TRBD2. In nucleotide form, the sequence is TGTGCCAGTAGTATCCGAACTAGCGGGGGGGCTTTCGGTTACGAGCAGTACTTC. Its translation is CASSIRTSGGAFGYEQYF.